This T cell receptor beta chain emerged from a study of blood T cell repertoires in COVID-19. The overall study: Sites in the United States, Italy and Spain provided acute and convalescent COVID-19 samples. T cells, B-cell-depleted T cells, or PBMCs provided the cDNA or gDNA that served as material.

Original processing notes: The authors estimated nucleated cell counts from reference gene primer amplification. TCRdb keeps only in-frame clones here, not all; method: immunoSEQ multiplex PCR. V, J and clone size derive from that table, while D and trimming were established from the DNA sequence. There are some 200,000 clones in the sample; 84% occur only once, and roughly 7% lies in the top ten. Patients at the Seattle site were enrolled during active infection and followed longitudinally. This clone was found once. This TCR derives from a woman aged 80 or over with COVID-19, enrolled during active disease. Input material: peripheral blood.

CDR3 DNA: TGTGCCAGCAGCGACCAGGGGAACACTGAAGCTTTCTTT. Translated: CASSDQGNTEAFF. This chain connects TRBV9 to TRBJ1-1; D perhaps matches TRBD1 (5 bases). The CDR3 has 13 amino acids. From germline, CDR1 is SGDLS and CDR2 YYNGEE. The V gene lost 3 bases and the J gene lost 1 base, with 7 bases spanning the gap.